These T cell receptor beta chains were read from a single sample in a study of cytomegalovirus exposure and HLA in healthy donors. Generated by immunoSEQ multiplex PCR, the TCRdb table keeps only in-frame clones and is missing some. The ten most abundant clones cover about 1.6% of a sample with about 150,000 clones. The sequencing sample was made of PBMCs. All receptors come from a woman aged 50 to 65 in good health and CMV-seronegative. The CDR3 runs from the conserved cysteine through the conserved F or W. A D gene is named only where the DNA matches it firmly.

>.|TRBV19|TRBJ1-1
CASSIVAGTTEAFF
TGTGCCAGTAGTATAGTTGCGGGGACCACTGAAGCTTTCTTT
>TRBD1|TRBV28|TRBJ1-1
CASSLFVDRFEAFF
TGTGCCAGCAGTTTATTTGTGGACAGGTTTGAAGCTTTCTTT
>TRBD1|TRBV5-1|TRBJ1-1
CASSWDRNTEAFF
TGCGCCAGCAGCTGGGACAGGAACACTGAAGCTTTCTTT
>.|TRBV10-3|TRBJ2-2
CAISKGGPNTGELFF
TGTGCCATCAGCAAAGGGGGACCCAACACCGGGGAGCTGTTTTTT
>.|TRBV28|TRBJ1-2
CASSLFWGQGFNYGYTF
TGTGCCAGCAGTTTATTTTGGGGTCAGGGGTTTAACTATGGCTACACCTTC
>.|TRBV10-2|TRBJ2-5
CASSPGETQYF
TGCGCCAGCAGTCCCGGAGAGACCCAGTACTTC
>TRBD2|TRBV28|TRBJ2-5
CASSTHTLWGTSLQETQYF
TGTGCCAGCAGCACACATACACTTTGGGGGACTAGCCTCCAAGAGACCCAGTACTTC
>.|TRBV5-1|TRBJ1-1
CASSVGEVNTEAFF
TGCGCCAGCAGCGTTGGGGAGGTGAACACTGAAGCTTTCTTT
>.|TRBV4-1|TRBJ1-3
CASSQEASYSGNTIYF
TGCGCCAGCAGCCAAGAGGCCAGTTACTCTGGAAACACCATATATTTT
>.|TRBV14|TRBJ2-1
CASSQDNSDEQFF
TGTGCCAGCAGCCAAGATAATTCCGATGAGCAGTTCTTC
>.|TRBV4-3|TRBJ1-4
CASSQDFGQNEKLFF
TGCGCCAGCAGCCAAGATTTCGGACAGAATGAAAAACTGTTTTTT
>.|TRBV5-6|TRBJ1-4
CASSSSGVSEKLFF
TGTGCCAGCAGCTCGTCAGGGGTTTCTGAAAAACTGTTTTTT
>TRBD1|TRBV5-4|TRBJ1-4
CASSLGPGGETNEKLFF
TGTGCCAGCAGCTTGGGTCCAGGGGGCGAGACTAATGAAAAACTGTTTTTT
>TRBD2|TRBV4-2|TRBJ2-1
CASSQETGTSGGWEQFF
TGTGCCAGCAGCCAAGAAACCGGGACTAGCGGTGGATGGGAGCAGTTCTTC
>TRBD2|TRBV9|TRBJ2-1
CASSSTASGGNSREQFF
TGTGCCAGCAGCTCTACGGCTAGCGGGGGGAATTCGCGTGAGCAGTTCTTC
>.|TRBV5-1|TRBJ2-1
CASSLVAVPYNEQFF
TGCGCCAGCAGCTTGGTAGCGGTACCCTACAATGAGCAGTTCTTC
>TRBD1|TRBV4-1|TRBJ2-1
CASSHVRDRVGNEQFF
TGCGCCAGCAGCCATGTCCGGGACAGGGTGGGGAATGAGCAGTTCTTC
>.|TRBV19|TRBJ1-1
CASQRGGSMNTEAFF
TGTGCCAGTCAGAGGGGGGGATCAATGAACACTGAAGCTTTCTTT
>.|TRBV27|TRBJ2-1
CASSKTAYNEQFF
TGTGCCAGCAGTAAGACAGCCTACAATGAGCAGTTCTTC
>TRBD2|TRBV29-1|TRBJ2-1
CRVAGGPNEQFF
TGCAGAGTAGCGGGGGGGCCTAATGAGCAGTTCTTC
>.|TRBV7-3|TRBJ1-6
CASSLKQSNSPLHF
TGTGCCAGCAGCTTAAAACAGTCTAATTCACCCCTCCACTTT
>.|TRBV19|TRBJ2-1
CASSIYVGGDEQFF
TGTGCCAGTAGTATTTATGTTGGCGGGGATGAGCAGTTCTTC
>.|TRBV5-1|TRBJ2-7
CASRQRYEQYF
TGCGCCAGCAGACAACGTTACGAGCAGTACTTC
>.|TRBV9|TRBJ1-2
CASSADSNYGYTF
TGTGCCAGCAGCGCGGACAGTAACTATGGCTACACCTTC
>.|TRBV30|TRBJ2-7
CAWSVSGIVYEQYF
TGTGCCTGGAGTGTAAGTGGCATCGTCTACGAGCAGTACTTC
>TRBD1|TRBV6-5|TRBJ1-1
CASSYQTGMNTEAFF
TGTGCCAGCAGTTACCAGACAGGGATGAACACTGAAGCTTTCTTT
>TRBD2|TRBV6-5|TRBJ2-3
CASSLGSGRSDTQYF
TGTGCCAGCAGTTTGGGTAGCGGGAGGTCAGATACGCAGTATTTT
>.|TRBV2|TRBJ1-1
CASSEEGDDTEAFF
TGTGCCAGCAGTGAAGAGGGGGACGACACTGAAGCTTTCTTT
>TRBD2|TRBV9|TRBJ2-1
CASSVSGGAAYNEQFF
TGTGCCAGCAGCGTGAGCGGGGGGGCCGCCTACAATGAGCAGTTCTTC
>.|TRBV9|TRBJ1-2
CASSVDAGFNYGYTF
TGTGCCAGCAGCGTAGATGCGGGATTTAACTATGGCTACACCTTC
>TRBD1|TRBV5-6|TRBJ1-2
CASSSRGRSYGYTF
TGTGCCAGCAGCTCCAGGGGGCGAAGCTATGGCTACACCTTC
>TRBD1|TRBV27|TRBJ1-5
CASSPRQGSLDWPQHF
TGTGCCAGCAGTCCCCGACAGGGTTCCCTGGATTGGCCCCAGCATTTT
>.|TRBV5-4|TRBJ2-5
CASSLTGEVETQYF
TGTGCCAGCAGCTTGACAGGGGAGGTAGAGACCCAGTACTTC